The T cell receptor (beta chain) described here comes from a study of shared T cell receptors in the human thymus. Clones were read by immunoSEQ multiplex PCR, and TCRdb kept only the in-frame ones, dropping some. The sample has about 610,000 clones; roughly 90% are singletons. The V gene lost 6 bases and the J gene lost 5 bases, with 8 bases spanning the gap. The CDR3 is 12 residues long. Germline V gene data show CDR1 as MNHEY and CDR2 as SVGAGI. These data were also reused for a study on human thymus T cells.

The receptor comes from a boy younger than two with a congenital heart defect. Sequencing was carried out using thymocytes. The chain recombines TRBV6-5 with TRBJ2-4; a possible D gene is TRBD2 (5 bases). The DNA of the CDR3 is TGTGCCAGCAGGTCCGGGGAAAACATTCAGTACTTC. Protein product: CASRSGENIQYF.